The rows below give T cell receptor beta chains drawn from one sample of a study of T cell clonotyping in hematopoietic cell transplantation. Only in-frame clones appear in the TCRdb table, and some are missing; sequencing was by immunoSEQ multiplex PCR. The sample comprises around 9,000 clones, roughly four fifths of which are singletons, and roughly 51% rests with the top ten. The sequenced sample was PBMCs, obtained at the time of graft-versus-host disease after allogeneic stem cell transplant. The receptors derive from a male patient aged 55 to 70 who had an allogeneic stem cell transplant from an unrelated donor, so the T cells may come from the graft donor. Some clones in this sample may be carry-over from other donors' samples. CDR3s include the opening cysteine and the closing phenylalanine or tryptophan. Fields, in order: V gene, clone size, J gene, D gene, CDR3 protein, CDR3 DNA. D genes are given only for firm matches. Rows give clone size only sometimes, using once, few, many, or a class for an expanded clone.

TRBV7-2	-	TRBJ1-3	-	CASSFGLSGNTIYF	TGTGCCAGCAGCTTTGGCCTATCCGGAAACACCATATATTTT
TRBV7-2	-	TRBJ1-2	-	CASSLASTGGYGYTF	TGTGCCAGCAGCTTAGCTTCCACGGGAGGTTATGGCTACACCTTC
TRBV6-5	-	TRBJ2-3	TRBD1	CASSYNRGVGTDTQYF	TGTGCCAGCAGTTATAACAGGGGCGTAGGAACAGATACGCAGTATTTT
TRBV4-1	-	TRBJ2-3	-	CASSQVGNREKVYF	TGCGCCAGCAGCCAAGTGGGAAACCGGGAAAAAGTGTATTTT
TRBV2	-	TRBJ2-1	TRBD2	CASSGLAVEQFF	TGTGCCAGCAGTGGACTAGCGGTTGAGCAGTTCTTC
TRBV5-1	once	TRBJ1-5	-	CASSLDGNSNQPQHF	TGCGCCAGCAGCTTGGACGGGAATAGCAATCAGCCCCAGCATTTT
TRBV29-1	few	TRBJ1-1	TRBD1	CSVSGSGGTEAFF	TGCAGCGTTAGTGGATCAGGGGGCACTGAAGCTTTCTTT
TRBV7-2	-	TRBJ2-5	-	CASSFGGRQETQYF	TGTGCCAGCAGCTTCGGAGGCAGACAAGAGACCCAGTACTTC
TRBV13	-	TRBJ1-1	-	CASSHRAGHFNTEAFF	TGTGCCAGCAGCCACCGGGCAGGACACTTCAACACTGAAGCTTTCTTT
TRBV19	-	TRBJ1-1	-	CASSTTGNTEAFF	TGTGCCAGTAGTACAACGGGGAACACTGAAGCTTTCTTT
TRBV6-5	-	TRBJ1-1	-	CASSYLRNTEAFF	TGTGCCAGCAGTTATCTGAGGAACACTGAAGCTTTCTTT
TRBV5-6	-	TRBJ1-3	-	CASSLSPAGNTIYF	TGTGCCAGCAGCTTATCCCCTGCTGGAAACACCATATATTTT
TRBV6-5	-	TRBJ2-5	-	CASSYSGGRETQYF	TGTGCCAGCAGTTACTCTGGGGGCCGGGAGACCCAGTACTTC
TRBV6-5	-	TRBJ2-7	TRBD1	CASSQGASYEQYF	TGTGCCAGCAGTCAGGGGGCCTCCTACGAGCAGTACTTC
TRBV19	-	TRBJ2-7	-	CASSIAVKYEQYF	TGTGCCAGTAGTATAGCGGTTAAGTACGAGCAGTACTTC
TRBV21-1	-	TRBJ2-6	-	CASSKRRGGLLSGANVLTF	TGTGCCAGCAGCAAGCGACGAGGGGGGCTTTTATCTGGGGCCAACGTCCTGACTTTC
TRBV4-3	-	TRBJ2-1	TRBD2	CASSQDGSGGAGNLNEQFF	TGCGCCAGCAGCCAAGACGGGAGCGGGGGGGCCGGGAATCTCAATGAGCAGTTCTTC
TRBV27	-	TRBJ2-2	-	CASAYRRGGTGELFF	TGTGCCAGCGCCTACCGCAGGGGCGGCACCGGGGAGCTGTTTTTT
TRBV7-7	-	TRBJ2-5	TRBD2	CASSLGLAAFQETQYF	TGTGCTAGCAGCCTCGGACTAGCGGCCTTCCAAGAGACCCAGTACTTC
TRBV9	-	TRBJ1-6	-	CASSAGIMLTNSPLHF	TGTGCCAGCAGCGCCGGGATCATGCTGACGAATTCACCCCTCCACTTT
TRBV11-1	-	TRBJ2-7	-	CASSLEPNEQYF	TGTGCCAGCAGCTTAGAACCAAACGAGCAGTACTTC
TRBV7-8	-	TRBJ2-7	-	CASSLDAGISYEQYF	TGTGCCAGCAGCTTAGATGCGGGGATCTCCTACGAGCAGTACTTC
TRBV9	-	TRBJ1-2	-	CASSVTGGANYGYTF	TGTGCCAGCAGCGTTACCGGGGGCGCAAACTATGGCTACACCTTC
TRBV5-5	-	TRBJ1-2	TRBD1	CASSPDRVYGYTF	TGTGCCAGCAGCCCCGACAGGGTGTATGGCTACACCTTC
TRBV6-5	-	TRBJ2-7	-	CASSPRRDSYEQYF	TGTGCCAGCAGTCCCCGCCGTGACTCCTACGAGCAGTACTTC
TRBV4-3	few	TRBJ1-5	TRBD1	CASSQDKTGTLPQHF	TGCGCCAGCAGCCAAGATAAGACAGGGACGTTGCCCCAGCATTTT